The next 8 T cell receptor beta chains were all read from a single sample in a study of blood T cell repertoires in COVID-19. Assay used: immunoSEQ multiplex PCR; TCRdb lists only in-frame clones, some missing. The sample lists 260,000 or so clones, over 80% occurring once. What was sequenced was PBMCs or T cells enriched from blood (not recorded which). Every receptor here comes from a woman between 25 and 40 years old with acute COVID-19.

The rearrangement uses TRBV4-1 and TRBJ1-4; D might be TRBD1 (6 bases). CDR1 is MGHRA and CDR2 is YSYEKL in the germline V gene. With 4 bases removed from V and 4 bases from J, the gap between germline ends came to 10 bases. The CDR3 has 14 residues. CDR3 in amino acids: CASSPRQDNEKLFF. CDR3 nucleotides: TGCGCCAGCAGCCCCAGACAGGATAATGAAAAACTGTTTTTT.

The CDR3, as DNA: TGTGCCAGTAGTAAAGACAGAAATCAGCCCCAGCATTTT. Translating it yields CASSKDRNQPQHF. The chain links TRBV19 to TRBJ1-5; tentative D call: TRBD1 (5 bases). V shed 4 bases and J shed 4 bases, with 8 bases lying between them. From germline, CDR1 is LNHDA and CDR2 SQIVND (reference sequence). The CDR3 loop spans 13 amino acids.

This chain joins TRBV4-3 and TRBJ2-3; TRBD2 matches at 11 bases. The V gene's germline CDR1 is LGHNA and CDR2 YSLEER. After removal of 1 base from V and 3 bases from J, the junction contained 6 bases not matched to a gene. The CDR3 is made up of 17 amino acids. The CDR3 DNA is TGCGCCAGCAGCCAAGGTATAGCGGGGGGGCCGACAGATACGCAGTATTTT. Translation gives CASSQGIAGGPTDTQYF.

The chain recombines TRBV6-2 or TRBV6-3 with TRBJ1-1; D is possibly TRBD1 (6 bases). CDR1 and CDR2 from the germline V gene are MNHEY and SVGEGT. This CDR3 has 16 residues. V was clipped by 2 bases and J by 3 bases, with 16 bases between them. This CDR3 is CASSYRAEGGDTEAFF. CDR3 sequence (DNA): TGTGCCAGCAGTTACAGAGCCGAGGGGGGGGACACTGAAGCTTTCTTT.

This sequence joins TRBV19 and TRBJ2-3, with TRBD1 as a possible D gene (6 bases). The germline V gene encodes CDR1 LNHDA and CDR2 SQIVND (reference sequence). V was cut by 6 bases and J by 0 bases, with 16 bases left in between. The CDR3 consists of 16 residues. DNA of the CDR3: TGTGCCAGTAGGAACAGGGTGAGGAGTAGCACAGATACGCAGTATTTT. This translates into CASRNRVRSSTDTQYF.

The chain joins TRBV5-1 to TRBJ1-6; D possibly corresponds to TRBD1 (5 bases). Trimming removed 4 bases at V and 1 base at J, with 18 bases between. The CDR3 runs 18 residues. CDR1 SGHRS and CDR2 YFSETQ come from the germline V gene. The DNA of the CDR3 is TGCGCCAGCAGCCCAAGGACCCGGGGGGGATCCTATAATTCACCCCTCCACTTT. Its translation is CASSPRTRGGSYNSPLHF.

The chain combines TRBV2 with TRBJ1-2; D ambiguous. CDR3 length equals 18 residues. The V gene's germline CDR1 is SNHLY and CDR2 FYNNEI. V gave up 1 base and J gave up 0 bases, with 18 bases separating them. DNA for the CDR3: TGTGCCAGCAGTGAAGAAGCGGCGGATCTAACAGCTAACTATGGCTACACCTTC. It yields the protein CASSEEAADLTANYGYTF.

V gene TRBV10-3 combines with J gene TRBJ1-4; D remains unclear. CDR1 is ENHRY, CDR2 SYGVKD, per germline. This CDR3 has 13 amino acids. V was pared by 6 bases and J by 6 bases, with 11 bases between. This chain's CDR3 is CAISPAKDEKLFF. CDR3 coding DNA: TGTGCCATCAGCCCAGCGAAGGATGAAAAACTGTTTTTT.